These 3 T cell receptor beta chains were sequenced from one sample in a study of blood T cells in healthy people across ages. With a J-beta primer mix and a sample-barcoded 5' primer, a second PCR ran about 7 to 12 cycles. TCRdb reprocessed the 5' RACE reads via MiXCR and lists one record per CDR3 protein. Seen here are 1,800,000 or so distinct CDR3 sequences, roughly two fifths observed once, and the top ten hold roughly 24%. The sequenced sample consisted of blood. Receptors were obtained from a human donor in good health.

This clonotype has just a few counts. This chain connects TRBV6-2 or TRBV6-3 to TRBJ2-4; the D gene is possibly TRBD2 (5 bases). V was clipped by 7 bases and J by 7 bases, with 11 bases between them. The CDR3 runs to 12 residues. CDR1 and CDR2 from the germline V gene are MNHEY and SVGEGT. This chain's CDR3 is CASTSEGNIQYF. The CDR3 nucleotides are TGTGCCAGCACCAGCGAGGGTAACATTCAGTACTTC.

CDR3 nucleotides: TGTGCCAGCAGCTTAGCCCACATGGATGAGCAGTTCTTC. It codes for CASSLAHMDEQFF. The genes are TRBV7-2 and TRBJ2-1; D unresolved. This CDR3 has 13 amino acids. Trimming took 0 bases from V and 8 from J, leaving 8 bases between them. CDR1 and CDR2 (germline): SGHTA, FQGNSA.

The J gene is TRBJ2-1, the V gene TRBV7-6; a weak D match, TRBD1 (6 bases). The CDR3 totals 16 residues. Per the germline V gene, CDR1 is SGHVS and CDR2 is FNYEAQ. V lost 5 bases, J lost 2 bases, and 16 bases lay in between. The CDR3 loop reads CASSTIRGEAYNEQFF. The CDR3 DNA is TGTGCCAGCAGCACTATCAGGGGAGAGGCCTACAATGAGCAGTTCTTC.